Presented here are 25 T cell receptor beta chains from one specimen sequenced in a study of neurological immune-mediated disorders. TCRdb used MiXCR to reprocess the 5' RACE reads, holding one entry per CDR3 protein. In the table there are 45,000 to 55,000 distinct CDR3 sequences, around 3.4% of which are singletons. Sample: PBMCs. The origin of the receptors is a man aged 40-49 years with multiple sclerosis.

Ten or more counts support this clonotype. Mismatch with germline at one junction end may stem from a read error. The chain carries TRBV20-1 and TRBJ1-6; D possibly corresponds to TRBD1 (5 bases). CDR1 DFQATT and CDR2 SNEGSKA come from the germline V gene (reference sequence). The CDR3 spans 15 residues. This CDR3 reads CSARDPQGYNSPLNF. The CDR3 coding sequence is TGCAGTGCTAGAGATCCTCAGGGCTATAATTCACCCCTCAACTTT.

The table lists this clonotype with many counts. This sequence joins TRBV20-1 and TRBJ2-7, with D maybe TRBD2 (7 bases). This CDR3 contains 13 residues. With 3 bases removed from V and 6 bases from J, the gap between germline ends came to 15 bases. Per the germline V gene, CDR1 is DFQATT and CDR2 is SNEGSKA (reference sequence). The CDR3 sequence: CSASYRGASEQYF. CDR3 bases: TGCAGTGCTAGTTATCGGGGGGCCTCCGAGCAGTACTTC.

This clonotype was detected a few times. Without the conserved terminal phenylalanine or tryptophan, this CDR3 likely stems from a read error. V is TRBV6-5 and J is TRBJ2-1, with 12 bases that match TRBD2. Germline V lookup: CDR1 MNHEY, CDR2 SVGAGI. The CDR3 spans 15 residues. With V trimmed by 0 bases and J by 7 bases, 1 base remained unmatched. As DNA, the CDR3 is TGTGCCAGCAGTTACTCCGGGACTAGCGGGAATGAGCAGTTCATC. Amino acid sequence: CASSYSGTSGNEQFI.

This clonotype was recorded a few times. This may stem from a read error, because a much larger clone lies one nucleotide away. This likely comes from a read error, as the CDR3 has no conserved phenylalanine or tryptophan at its end. The chain is built from TRBV5-1 and TRBJ2-5, with D unresolved. Per germline, CDR1 SGHRS and CDR2 YFSETQ. Trimming removed 4 bases at V and 5 bases at J, with 15 bases between. CDR3 length: 14 amino acids. The CDR3 loop is CASSPTGPGETQYI. CDR3 in DNA: TGCGCCAGCAGCCCTACGGGTCCCGGGGAGACCCAGTACATC.

This clonotype was recorded at least ten times. This rearrangement joins TRBV4-1 to TRBJ2-2; TRBD1 aligns across 10 bases. With V trimmed by 1 base and J by 4 bases, 3 bases remained unmatched. This CDR3 spans 16 amino acids. The germline CDR1 and CDR2 sequences are MGHRA and YSYEKL. This chain's CDR3 is CASSQGQGAGTGELFF. CDR3 nucleotide sequence: TGCGCCAGCAGCCAAGGACAGGGGGCGGGCACCGGGGAGCTGTTTTTT.

This clonotype was recorded many times. The chain recombines TRBV19 with TRBJ1-5; D uncertain. The germline CDR1 and CDR2 sequences are LNHDA and SQIVND (reference sequence). The V gene lost 6 bases and the J gene lost 0 bases, with 6 bases spanning the gap. This CDR3 spans 13 amino acids. The CDR3 DNA follows: TGTGCCAGTAGCAGGAATAGCAATCAGCCCCAGCATTTT. Residues: CASSRNSNQPQHF.

The chain joins TRBV10-3 to TRBJ1-2, with D maybe TRBD1 (5 bases). The V gene's germline CDR1 is ENHRY and CDR2 SYGVKD. Trimming shortened V by 5 bases and J by 4 bases, and 11 bases separated the two germline ends. The CDR3 totals 13 residues. CDR3 coding DNA: TGTGCCATCAGTACAGACAGCCTCTATGGCTACACCTTC. It is translated as CAISTDSLYGYTF.

There are a few counts of this clonotype. This rearrangement joins TRBV7-2 to TRBJ1-2; no clear D gene. The ends were cut back, 5 bases at V and 5 bases at J, with 12 bases in the middle. This CDR3 spans 13 amino acids. Germline assignment: CDR1 SGHTA and CDR2 FQGNSA. CDR3 nucleotide sequence: TGTGCCAGCAGCCGGACGCAACCTTATGGCTACACCTTC. It is translated as CASSRTQPYGYTF.

This clonotype was seen at least ten times. The rearrangement links TRBV20-1 to TRBJ2-7; D is perhaps TRBD2 (6 bases). The CDR3 sequence is 13 residues long. V lost 5 bases and J 5 bases, leaving 16 bases between the germline ends. Germline CDR1 is DFQATT and CDR2 is SNEGSKA (reference sequence). CDR3 sequence reads: CSASPSGRHEQYF. The CDR3 DNA is TGCAGTGCTTCACCCAGCGGGCGCCACGAGCAGTACTTC.

This clonotype was seen repeatedly, ten times or more. The chain couples TRBV7-9 to TRBJ2-1; 9 bases map to TRBD2. Trimming cost V 5 bases and J 6 bases; bases outside gene matches: 20. Germline CDR1 and CDR2: SEHNR and FQNEAQ (reference sequence). The CDR3 is made up of 19 amino acids. As DNA, the CDR3 is TGTGCCAGCAGCATGTCGGACTTGAAGCGGGGGGCCGGATTCAATGAGCAGTTCTTC. Translating gives CASSMSDLKRGAGFNEQFF.

There are many counts of this clonotype. DNA for the CDR3: TGTGCCAGCAGCCAAGGAGAGAAAGTGAATGAAAAACTGTTTTTT. It is translated as CASSQGEKVNEKLFF. The chain is built from TRBV4-2 and TRBJ1-4; D is undetermined. V lost 1 base and J lost 5, with 11 bases in between. The CDR3 is 15 amino acids. CDR1 is LGHNA and CDR2 is YNFKEQ in the germline V gene.

This clonotype showed up just a few times. This chain connects TRBV4-1 to TRBJ2-3; possible D gene TRBD2, 5 bases. The CDR3 is made up of 14 amino acids. Germline V gives CDR1 MGHRA, CDR2 YSYEKL. With 1 base removed from V and 1 base from J, the gap between germline ends came to 6 bases. The CDR3 coding sequence is TGCGCCAGCAGCCAAGTCGGGGGCACAGATACGCAGTATTTT. Its protein is CASSQVGGTDTQYF.

This clonotype has at least ten counts. An end of the junction differs from the germline gene, which may be a read error. The rearrangement uses TRBV5-1 and TRBJ1-5, with unresolved D. This CDR3 region has 14 residues. Looked up from germline, CDR1 is SGHRS and CDR2 is YFSETQ. The CDR3 DNA follows: TGCGCCAGCAGCGAGGGCGCCCCCAATCAGCCCCAGAATTTT. It codes for CASSEGAPNQPQNF. Filled out from reference TRBV5-1 and TRBJ1-5, the complete variable domain reads KAGVTQTPRYLIKTRGQQVTLSCSPISGHRSVSWYQQTPGQGLQFLFEYFSETQRNKGNFPGRFSGRQFSNSRSEMNVSTLELGDSALYLCASSEGAPNQPQNFGDGTRLSIL.

At least ten counts were recorded for this clonotype. The chain carries TRBV5-1 and TRBJ1-3; TRBD1 might be the D (5 bases). CDR1 SGHRS and CDR2 YFSETQ come from the germline V gene. CDR3 size: 16 residues. V was shortened by 4 bases and J by 1 base, with 15 bases between the two germline ends. The CDR3 protein is CASSPIWGNSGNTIYF. The CDR3 DNA reads TGCGCCAGCAGCCCTATTTGGGGGAATTCTGGAAACACCATATATTTT.

Ten or more counts support this clonotype. This rearrangement joins TRBV6-1 to TRBJ2-3; TRBD2 aligns across 14 bases. CDR1 and CDR2 from the germline V gene are MNHNS and SASEGT. CDR3 size: 18 residues. The V segment lost 5 bases and the J segment 6 bases; nucleotides outside the gene matches: 13. The chain's CDR3 is CASSSTSGGAVGADTQYF. As DNA, the CDR3 is TGTGCCAGCAGTTCGACTAGCGGGGGGGCCGTGGGGGCGGATACGCAGTATTTT.

The table lists this clonotype with many counts. The chain is built from TRBV12-3 or TRBV12-4 and TRBJ1-1, with TRBD1 as a possible D gene (6 bases). With 3 bases removed from V and 4 bases from J, the gap between germline ends came to 18 bases. The CDR3 runs to 16 residues. This CDR3 is CASSLRGALYPTEAFF. CDR3 DNA: TGTGCCAGCAGTTTGCGGGGGGCGCTTTATCCCACTGAAGCTTTCTTT.

There are many counts of this clonotype. Sequence at one end of the junction differs from germline and may be a read error. V is TRBV20-1 and J is TRBJ1-5, with 8 bases that match TRBD1. This CDR3 has 16 amino acids. Germline lookup yields CDR1 DFQATT and CDR2 SNEGSKA (reference sequence). CDR3 sequence reads: CSASLLGQGVGQPQNF. As DNA, the CDR3 is TGCAGTGCTAGTCTGCTCGGACAGGGTGTGGGTCAGCCCCAGAATTTT.

In its sample, this clonotype was seen many times. Mismatch with germline at one junction end may stem from a read error. CDR3 residues: CASSLSRGQPQNF. CDR3 DNA sequence: TGTGCCAGCAGCTTGTCTCGGGGTCAGCCCCAGAATTTT. The gene calls are TRBV5-6 and TRBJ1-5; D remains unclear. The CDR3 spans 13 residues. Germline loops: CDR1 SGHDT, CDR2 YYEEEE. Using reference TRBV5-6 and TRBJ1-5 for the parts outside the CDR3, the full variable domain is DAGVTQSPTHLIKTRGQQVTLRCSPKSGHDTVSWYQQALGQGPQFIFQYYEEEERQRGNFPDRFSGHQFPNYSSELNVNALLLGDSALYLCASSLSRGQPQNFGDGTRLSIL.

This clonotype has ten or more counts. The V gene is TRBV20-1, the J gene TRBJ1-1, with a possible D match to TRBD1 (6 bases). This CDR3 is 12 amino acids long. The germline V gene encodes CDR1 DFQATT and CDR2 SNEGSKA (reference sequence). V lost 3 bases and J lost 3, with 8 bases in between. As DNA, the CDR3 is TGCAGTGCTAGTAGGACAGACACTGAAGCTTTCTTT. Translated, it gives CSASRTDTEAFF.

This clonotype appeared many times. The chain is built from TRBV29-1 and TRBJ1-5; TRBD1 aligns across 8 bases. CDR1 and CDR2 from the germline V gene are SQVTM and ANQGSEA. This CDR3 is built from 14 residues. The junction had 9 bases not matched to a gene; V was cut back by 6 bases and J by 5 bases. The CDR3 region has the DNA TGCAGCGTGTCCTTAGGACAGGGCTATCAGCCCCAGCATTTT. This encodes CSVSLGQGYQPQHF.

This clonotype was detected ten times or more. This chain connects TRBV28 to TRBJ1-2; 7 bases agree with TRBD1. CDR1 and CDR2 from the germline V gene are MDHEN and SYDVKM. The CDR3 is 14 amino acids. Unmatched junction bases numbered 9, after V lost 7 bases and J lost 4 bases. CDR3 residues: CASKTGTEGYGYTF. CDR3 in DNA: TGTGCCAGCAAGACAGGGACCGAGGGCTATGGCTACACCTTC.

This clonotype has a count of ten or more. The V and J genes are TRBV29-1 and TRBJ1-2; 8 bases are shared with TRBD1. The germline V gene has CDR1 SQVTM and CDR2 ANQGSEA. Unmatched junction bases numbered 10, after V lost 7 bases and J lost 6 bases. This CDR3 spans 13 amino acids. The CDR3 DNA reads as TGCAGCGCAATGGACAGGGAGTGGGATGGCTACACCTTC. It encodes CSAMDREWDGYTF.

In its sample, this clonotype was seen many times. V and J are TRBV12-3 or TRBV12-4 and TRBJ2-7; 7 bases are shared with TRBD2. CDR3 size: 15 residues. J was trimmed by 2 bases and V by 5 bases; bases with no gene match: 9. CDR3 protein: CASSTGLGGTYEQYF. For the CDR3, the DNA is TGTGCCAGCAGTACAGGACTAGGCGGCACCTACGAGCAGTACTTC.

This clonotype was picked up many times. The CDR3 loop reads CASSGRMNYGYTF. In nucleotides, the CDR3 is TGTGCCAGCAGCGGACGGATGAACTATGGCTACACCTTC. The rearrangement joins TRBV27 to TRBJ1-2; D ambiguous. V lost 6 bases, J lost 2 bases, and 10 bases lay in between. Germline V gene data show CDR1 as MNHEY and CDR2 as SMNVEV (reference sequence). This CDR3 region has 13 residues.

This clonotype appeared many times. The chain recombines TRBV3-1 with TRBJ1-4; D perhaps matches TRBD1 (6 bases). Germline CDR1 is LGHDT and CDR2 is YNNKEL (reference sequence). Trimming cost V 0 bases and J 10 bases, with 15 bases left between them. This CDR3 has 15 residues. CDR3 sequence: CASSQDFGTGAKLFF. The CDR3 nucleotides read TGTGCCAGCAGCCAAGATTTCGGGACGGGGGCAAAACTGTTTTTT.